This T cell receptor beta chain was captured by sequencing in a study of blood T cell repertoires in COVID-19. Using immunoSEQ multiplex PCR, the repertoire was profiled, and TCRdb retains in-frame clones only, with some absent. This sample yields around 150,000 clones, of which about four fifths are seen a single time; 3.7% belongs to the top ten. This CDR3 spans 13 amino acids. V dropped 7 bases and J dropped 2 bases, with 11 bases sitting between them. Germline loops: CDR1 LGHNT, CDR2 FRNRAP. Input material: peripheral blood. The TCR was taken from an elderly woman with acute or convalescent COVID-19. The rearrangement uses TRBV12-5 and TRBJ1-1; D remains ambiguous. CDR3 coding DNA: TGTGCTAGTGCCTTTCCTCCTAACACTGAAGCTTTCTTT. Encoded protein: CASAFPPNTEAFF.